Each of the 16 T cell receptor beta chains below was sequenced from the same sample in a study of identifying expanded T cells in peripheral blood. This table comes from immunoSEQ multiplex PCR, and its TCRdb copy is limited to in-frame clones, with some not included. This repertoire shows some 75,000 clones, 85% to 90% found once; its top ten account for over 2.5%. Sequenced input: blood. The receptor set was obtained from a person between 18 and 70 years old in good health.

The V call is TRBV2, the J call TRBJ2-3; D is perhaps TRBD1 or TRBD2 (5 bases each). The length of the CDR3 is 15 residues. The V and J ends lost 7 bases and 6 bases respectively, with 20 bases between them. Germline CDR1 and CDR2: SNHLY and FYNNEI. The CDR3 here is CASIREGIEGDTQYF. As DNA, the CDR3 is TGTGCCAGCATACGAGAGGGAATCGAGGGGGATACGCAGTATTTT.

This chain connects TRBV4-3 to TRBJ1-3; the D gene is possibly TRBD1 (5 bases). Germline V lookup: CDR1 LGHNA, CDR2 YSLEER. V shed 3 bases and J shed 0 bases, with 15 bases lying between them. This CDR3 comprises 17 residues. In DNA form, the CDR3 reads TGCGCCAGCAGCCAGGGCCGGGACTCGAGCTCTGGAAACACCATATATTTT. Translation: CASSQGRDSSSGNTIYF.

In this sample, this clone turned up a few times. The V gene is TRBV9, the J gene TRBJ1-2; D unclear. CDR3 length equals 14 residues. V lost 0 bases and J lost 3, with 9 bases in between. Germline assignment: CDR1 SGDLS and CDR2 YYNGEE. The CDR3 coding sequence is TGTGCCAGCAGCGTAGAAAACAGTTACTATGGCTACACCTTC. This gives the protein CASSVENSYYGYTF.

The V gene is TRBV21-1, the J gene TRBJ2-2; the table's TRBD2 call for D was not verified on the DNA. TRBV21-1 is tagged as a pseudogene. This CDR3 spans 20 amino acids. CDR3 DNA: TGTGCCAGCAGCAAAGAAATCTGGGCTAGTAGCGGGTTGAACACCGGGGAGCTGTTTTTT. Its protein is CASSKEIWASSGLNTGELFF.

The J gene is TRBJ1-2, the V gene TRBV5-1, with TRBD1 identical over 8 bases. The germline V gene has CDR1 SGHRS and CDR2 YFSETQ. This CDR3 is 16 amino acids long. V lost 0 bases and J lost 4; bases outside the gene matches: 8. The CDR3 DNA sequence: TGCGCCAGCAGCTTGGCCACCGGAACAGGGGGCTATGGCTACACCTTC. The encoded protein is CASSLATGTGGYGYTF.

In the case of this clone: Other DNA sequences in this specimen translate into the identical CDR3. The V and J genes are TRBV19 and TRBJ1-4, with D maybe TRBD1 (5 bases). CDR3 length: 14 amino acids. V dropped 5 bases and J dropped 2 bases, with 9 bases sitting between them. The germline gives CDR1 LNHDA, CDR2 SQIVND (reference sequence). The CDR3 DNA sequence: TGTGCCAGTAGTGCGGGGGGGACTAATGAAAAACTGTTTTTT. Translation: CASSAGGTNEKLFF.

This clone appeared a single time. This chain connects TRBV23-1 to TRBJ2-1; D might be TRBD2 (5 bases). TRBV23-1 is given ORF status, its function remaining uncertain. The V end was cut by 3 bases, the J end by 7 bases, with 10 bases between. The CDR3 totals 13 residues. The DNA for the CDR3 is TGCGCCAGCAGTCAGTTAGAGGGAAATGAGCAGTTCTTC. Translated: CASSQLEGNEQFF.

The V and J genes are TRBV6-1 and TRBJ2-2; D is possibly TRBD1 (6 bases). V gave up 6 bases and J gave up 10 bases, with 21 bases separating them. Germline V gene sequence: CDR1 MNHNS, CDR2 SASEGT. The CDR3 length is 15 residues. The CDR3 nucleotides read TGTGCCAGCAGCTTGGGACAAGACCCAGGTCTGGAGCTGTTTTTT. Protein: CASSLGQDPGLELFF.

V usage is TRBV28 and J usage is TRBJ2-2; 8 bases fit TRBD1. The V gene end was trimmed by 4 bases and the J gene end by 5 bases; junction bases not matched to a gene: 9. The germline V gene encodes CDR1 MDHEN and CDR2 SYDVKM. This CDR3 is 16 amino acids long. The CDR3 DNA sequence: TGTGCCAGCAGTTCACGCCGACAGGGGCGGACCGGGGAGCTGTTTTTT. It specifies CASSSRRQGRTGELFF. The variable domain in full, completed from reference TRBV28 and TRBJ2-2, reads DVKVTQSSRYLVKRTGEKVFLECVQDMDHENMFWYRQDPGLGLRLIYFSYDVKMKEKGDIPEGYSVSREKKERFSLILESASTNQTSMYLCASSSRRQGRTGELFFGEGSRLTVL.

This rearrangement joins TRBV11-3 to TRBJ2-7; D is perhaps TRBD1 (5 bases). The V and J ends lost 6 bases and 2 bases respectively, with 17 bases between them. The germline V gene has CDR1 SGHNT and CDR2 YENEEA. The CDR3 contains 15 residues. In DNA, the CDR3 is TGTGCCAGCAGTCAATCCCCGGGCAGGGCCTACGAGCAGTACTTC. It is translated as CASSQSPGRAYEQYF.

The rearrangement joins TRBV7-3 to TRBJ2-3; 8 bases fit TRBD2. V was pared by 8 bases and J by 0 bases, with 4 bases of the junction left unmatched. This CDR3 is 14 amino acids long. Germline V gene lookup returns CDR1 SGHTA and CDR2 FQGTGA. DNA for the CDR3: TGTGCCAGCCGGGCTAGCGGGAGCACAGATACGCAGTATTTT. Translating gives CASRASGSTDTQYF.

CDR3 residues: CASSLAGGNTIYF. In DNA, the CDR3 is TGTGCCAGCAGCTTAGCGGGCGGAAACACCATATATTTT. The chain combines TRBV11-2 with TRBJ1-3; D is uncertain. Germline V gives CDR1 SGHAT, CDR2 FQNNGV. The ends were cut back, 1 base at V and 4 bases at J, with 5 bases in the middle. The CDR3 totals 13 residues.

This clone was seen more than once but under ten times. The chain has TRBV30 and TRBJ1-1, with D tentatively TRBD1 (5 bases). Germline CDR1 reads GTSNPN; CDR2 reads SVGIG (reference sequence). V lost 7 bases and J lost 11, with 17 bases in between. The CDR3 has 11 amino acids. The CDR3 sequence is CASDRDGVAFF. Written as DNA, the CDR3 is TGTGCCTCAGATCGGGACGGTGTCGCTTTCTTT.

The CDR3 nucleotides are TGTGCCAGCAGTTTAGGGCTAGCGGTAAACACCGGGGAGCTGTTTTTT. Protein: CASSLGLAVNTGELFF. This sequence joins TRBV28 and TRBJ2-2, with 7 bases identical to TRBD2. The germline gives CDR1 MDHEN, CDR2 SYDVKM. Germline trimming cut 2 bases from V and 2 bases from J; bases unmatched to any gene: 5. The length of the CDR3 is 16 residues.

V gene TRBV7-2 combines with J gene TRBJ1-1; no clear D gene. Germline V lookup: CDR1 SGHTA, CDR2 FQGNSA. CDR3 length: 13 amino acids. V lost 2 bases, J lost 1 base, and 5 bases lay in between. This CDR3 reads CASSLRENTEAFF. In DNA form, the CDR3 reads TGTGCCAGCAGCTTAAGAGAGAACACTGAAGCTTTCTTT.

The rearrangement links TRBV7-2 to TRBJ2-1, with 13 bases aligning to TRBD2. Looked up from germline, CDR1 is SGHTA and CDR2 is FQGNSA. CDR3 length equals 16 residues. V dropped 5 bases and J dropped 7; count of bases not matched to a gene: 8. The DNA for the CDR3 is TGTGCCAGCAGCACTACTAGCGGGGGGGCCTGGAATGAGCAGTTCTTC. Translation gives CASSTTSGGAWNEQFF.